This T cell receptor beta chain was sequenced for a study of T cells in Graves' hyperthyroidism and ophthalmopathy. Study information: Peripheral blood was obtained at initial diagnosis, preceding any treatment.

TCR beta CDR3 region amplification was performed from RNA transcripts. HTBI primers drove first-round RT-PCR of the TCR CDR3. From the multiplex PCR reads, TCRdb called clonotypes with MiXCR, one entry per CDR3 protein. The sample comprises roughly 660,000 distinct CDR3 sequences, 15% to 20% of which are singletons, and 15% to 19% rests with the top ten. J lost 4 bases, V lost 1 base, and 5 bases had no gene match. Germline V gene sequence: CDR1 SEHNR, CDR2 FQNEAQ (reference sequence). This CDR3 has 15 residues. This chain connects TRBV7-9 to TRBJ2-5; 8 bases map to TRBD1. This sequence was found in a man in his fifties or sixties with Graves' hyperthyroidism. Sequencing was done on a sample of blood. The CDR3, as DNA: TGTGCCAGCAGCTTAGAACAGGGGGGAGCAGAGACCCAGTACTTC. This encodes CASSLEQGGAETQYF.